This T cell receptor (beta chain) was found in a study of blood T cell repertoires in COVID-19. Study details: From the United States, Italy and Spain came samples of acute and convalescent COVID-19.

Trimming removed 1 base at V and 7 bases at J, with 13 bases between. This CDR3 contains 14 residues. CDR1 is MGHRA, CDR2 YSYEKL, per germline. The protocol was immunoSEQ multiplex PCR, while the TCRdb copy is restricted to in-frame clones and leaves out a portion. The table lists about 180,000 clones, over 60% of them singletons. The chain couples TRBV4-1 to TRBJ1-2, with D perhaps TRBD1 (6 bases). Sequencing was done on a sample of peripheral blood. The receptor's source is a woman aged 65 to 85 with acute or convalescent COVID-19. Here the CDR3 reads CASSQVRTVSGYTF. As DNA, the CDR3 is TGCGCCAGCAGCCAAGTCAGGACAGTCAGTGGCTACACCTTC.